Listed below are T cell receptor beta chains from one sample, sequenced in a study of T cell clonotyping in hematopoietic cell transplantation. The method was immunoSEQ multiplex PCR; TCRdb's version includes in-frame clones alone and lacks a portion of them. The sample carries tens of thousands of clones, 80% to 90% recorded once. The source was peripheral blood mononuclear cells, collected before stem cell transplant. The source of these receptors is a man aged 60 to 75 with biphenotypic leukemia. Some clones in this sample may be carry-over from other donors' samples. The CDR3 runs from the conserved cysteine through the conserved F or W. A D gene is named only where the DNA matches it firmly. Part of the rows lack a size; the others show once, few, many or a class for expanded clones.

d_call,v_call,clone_size,j_call,cdr3_nt,cdr3_aa
-,TRBV4-1,-,TRBJ2-1,TGCGCCAGCAGCCAAGATCCTGCGCGGGAAAGCGACAATGAGCAGTTCTTC,CASSQDPARESDNEQFF
TRBD1,TRBV11-3,-,TRBJ2-7,TGTGCCAGCAGCTTAAATGGACAGGTCTACGAGCAGTACTTC,CASSLNGQVYEQYF
-,TRBV5-1,-,TRBJ2-4,TGCGCCAGCAGCTTGGCAGGGGATCGAGCCAAAAACATTCAGTACTTC,CASSLAGDRAKNIQYF
-,TRBV5-1,-,TRBJ1-2,TGCGCCAGCAGCTTGTACGCCACGAGCTATGGCTACACCTTC,CASSLYATSYGYTF
-,TRBV6-5,few,TRBJ1-4,TGTGCCAGCAGAACCGGTTCAACTAATGAAAAACTGTTTTTT,CASRTGSTNEKLFF
-,TRBV28,-,TRBJ2-7,TGTGCCAGTTTAAGGGGGCGGGAGTCTTACGAGCAGTACTTC,CASLRGRESYEQYF
-,TRBV30,-,TRBJ1-4,TGTGCCTGGAGTGTCGGTTTGGCCGCGGCTAATGAAAAACTGTTTTTT,CAWSVGLAAANEKLFF
TRBD1,TRBV6-5,-,TRBJ1-1,TGTGCCAGCAGACAGACAGGGTACACTGAAGCTTTCTTT,CASRQTGYTEAFF
-,TRBV30,-,TRBJ1-5,TGTGCCTGGAGTGTATTGGGATTTCAGCCCCAGCATTTT,CAWSVLGFQPQHF
TRBD1,TRBV19,-,TRBJ2-7,TGTGCCAGTAGTTTCCAGACAGGGAACTACGAGCAGTACTTC,CASSFQTGNYEQYF
-,TRBV11-2,few,TRBJ1-1,TGTGCCAGCAGCTTTGGGGGGAACACTGAAGCTTTCTTT,CASSFGGNTEAFF
TRBD1,TRBV19,once,TRBJ1-1,TGTGCCAGTAGTACAATATACCGGGACAGTGATATGAACACTGAAGCTTTCTTT,CASSTIYRDSDMNTEAFF
-,TRBV10-3,once,TRBJ1-1,TGTGCCATCAGTGATAGGGACAAATCCAACACTGAAGCTTTCTTT,CAISDRDKSNTEAFF
-,TRBV6-5,few,TRBJ2-7,TGTGCCAGCAGCTCGTCATTTTACGAGCAGTACTTC,CASSSSFYEQYF
-,TRBV9,-,TRBJ2-3,TGTGCCAGCAGCGCCTCTCCCTTGGTCCTTCACACAGATACGCAGTATTTT,CASSASPLVLHTDTQYF
-,TRBV9,-,TRBJ1-4,TGTGCCAGCAGCCCCCGAGGGGACAATAATGAAAAACTGTTTTTT,CASSPRGDNNEKLFF
-,TRBV7-9,once,TRBJ2-3,TGTGCCAGCAATATAAACGGGTTTAGAGCGGATACGCAGTATTTT,CASNINGFRADTQYF
-,TRBV11-2,once,TRBJ2-7,TGTGCCAGCAGCTTAGATCAATGGACAGCTTCTCCCTACGAGCAGTACTTC,CASSLDQWTASPYEQYF
TRBD2,TRBV7-3,-,TRBJ2-3,TGTGCCAGCAGGGCGACTAGCGCAGAGACAGATACGCAGTATTTT,CASRATSAETDTQYF
-,TRBV7-3,once,TRBJ2-1,TGTGCCAGCAGCTTAGTAGGGATCTCCTACAATGAGCAGTTCTTC,CASSLVGISYNEQFF
TRBD1,TRBV5-1,-,TRBJ2-7,TGCGCCAGCACCCCGGTATGGGACAGGGGTCACGAGCAGTACTTC,CASTPVWDRGHEQYF
TRBD1,TRBV4-1,-,TRBJ1-5,TGCGCCAGCAGCCAAGGTCGGGGACAGCGCAATCAGCCCCAGCATTTT,CASSQGRGQRNQPQHF
-,TRBV30,-,TRBJ2-2,TGTGCCTGGAACAAGGTCCTGAGCGCGAACACCGGGGAGCTGTTTTTT,CAWNKVLSANTGELFF
TRBD1,TRBV30,-,TRBJ2-7,TGTGCCTGGAGTGCAACAGGGGGTTGGGGCGAGCAGTACTTC,CAWSATGGWGEQYF
-,TRBV5-6,-,TRBJ1-2,TGTGCCAGCAGCTTCCCTACATCATCCTATGGCTACACCTTC,CASSFPTSSYGYTF
-,TRBV5-1,-,TRBJ2-5,TGCGCCAGCAGCTTGGCTTTGGGGGGAGAGACCCAGTACTTC,CASSLALGGETQYF
-,TRBV28,-,TRBJ2-7,TGTGCCAGCAGTCCCTACTACGAGCAGTACTTC,CASSPYYEQYF